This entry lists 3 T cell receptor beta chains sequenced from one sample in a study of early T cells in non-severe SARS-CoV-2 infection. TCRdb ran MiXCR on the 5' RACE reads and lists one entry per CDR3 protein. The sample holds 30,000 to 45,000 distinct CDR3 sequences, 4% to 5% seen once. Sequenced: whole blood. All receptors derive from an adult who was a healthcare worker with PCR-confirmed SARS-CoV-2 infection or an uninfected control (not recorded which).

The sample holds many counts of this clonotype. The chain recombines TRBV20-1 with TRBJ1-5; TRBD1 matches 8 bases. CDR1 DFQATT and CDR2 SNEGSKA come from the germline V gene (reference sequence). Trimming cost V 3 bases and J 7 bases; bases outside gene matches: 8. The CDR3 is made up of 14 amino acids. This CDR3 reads CSASDAGGSQPQHF. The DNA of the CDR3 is TGCAGTGCTAGTGACGCAGGGGGCTCCCAGCCCCAGCATTTT.

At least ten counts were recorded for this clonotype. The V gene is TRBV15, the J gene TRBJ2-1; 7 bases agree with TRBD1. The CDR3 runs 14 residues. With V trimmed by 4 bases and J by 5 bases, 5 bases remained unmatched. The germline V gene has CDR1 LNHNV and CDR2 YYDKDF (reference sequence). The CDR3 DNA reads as TGTGCCACCAGCACACGGGACAGTCACAATGAGCAGTTCTTC. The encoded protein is CATSTRDSHNEQFF.

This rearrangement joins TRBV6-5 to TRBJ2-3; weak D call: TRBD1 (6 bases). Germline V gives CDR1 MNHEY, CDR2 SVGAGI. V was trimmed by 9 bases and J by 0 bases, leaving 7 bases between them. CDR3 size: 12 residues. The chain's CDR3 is CASQGSTDTQYF. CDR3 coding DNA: TGTGCCAGTCAGGGGAGCACAGATACGCAGTATTTT.